The subject of this entry is one T cell receptor (beta chain). Patients at the Seattle site were enrolled during active infection and followed longitudinally. This entry belongs to a study of blood T cell repertoires in COVID-19. V trimming: 2 bases; J trimming: 2 bases; junction bases outside the gene matches: 6. Germline CDR1 SGHRS, CDR2 YFSETQ. The CDR3 extends over 16 amino acids. Original processing notes: Nucleated cell counts were estimated from reference gene primer amplification. Generated by immunoSEQ multiplex PCR, the TCRdb table keeps only in-frame clones and is missing some. That table supplies the V and J calls and clone size; D and trimming were determined from the DNA. The sample shows over 150,000 clones, less than 90% of them seen only once.

This chain links TRBV5-1 with TRBJ2-1; TRBD2 agrees at 8 bases. Sequencing was done on a sample of peripheral blood. This TCR derives from a woman aged 70-85 years with COVID-19, enrolled during active disease. Here the CDR3 reads CASSFAGGSPYNEQFF. The DNA of the CDR3 is TGCGCCAGCAGCTTTGCGGGAGGCTCCCCCTACAATGAGCAGTTCTTC.